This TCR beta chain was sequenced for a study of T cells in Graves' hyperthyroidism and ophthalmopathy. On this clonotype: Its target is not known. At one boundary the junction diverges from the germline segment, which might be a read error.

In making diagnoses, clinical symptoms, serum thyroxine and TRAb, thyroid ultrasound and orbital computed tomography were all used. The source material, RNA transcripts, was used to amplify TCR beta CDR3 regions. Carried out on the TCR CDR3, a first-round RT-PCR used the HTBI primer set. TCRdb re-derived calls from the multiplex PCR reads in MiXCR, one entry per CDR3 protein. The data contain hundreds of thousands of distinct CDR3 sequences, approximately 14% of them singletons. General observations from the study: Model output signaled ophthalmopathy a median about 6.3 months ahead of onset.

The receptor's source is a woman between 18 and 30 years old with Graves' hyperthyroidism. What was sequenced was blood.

In nucleotides, the CDR3 is TGCGGCGTTGAACTCAGCGGGAACCCCTACGAGCAGTACTTC. It is translated as CGVELSGNPYEQYF. The J gene is TRBJ2-7, the V gene TRBV29-1; TRBD2 matches 7 bases. This CDR3 is 14 amino acids long. Germline V gene lookup returns CDR1 SQVTM and CDR2 ANQGSEA.